This T cell receptor (beta chain) is from a study of OX40 agonist ivuxolimab in advanced cancers. Autoimmune disease history or systemic immunosuppression was exclusionary. Germline V CDR1 and CDR2: MGHRA, YSYEKL. The CDR3 length is 16 residues. V dropped 1 base and J dropped 6; count of bases not matched to a gene: 7. Of note for this clone: As yet, its antigen is unknown.

Study-wide points: Those patients achieving a partial response at 0.1-3.0 mg/kg showed among the lowest clonal expansion. CD8+ T cells showed, on average, more clonal expansion than CD4+ cells.

The table came from immunoSEQ multiplex PCR; TCRdb's copy has only in-frame clones and leaves some out. The table has tens of thousands of clones, approximately 90% seen once. The chain recombines TRBV4-1 with TRBJ2-1; 9 bases align to TRBD2. The material sequenced was CD4+ or CD8+ T cells sorted from blood, taken in a trial of the OX40 agonist ivuxolimab. This receptor was taken from an adult with an advanced solid tumor such as melanoma, head and neck, liver or kidney cancer. The CDR3 nucleotides read TGCGCCAGCAGCCAAGCCCCGACTAGCGGAAGCAATGAGCAGTTCTTC. Translation: CASSQAPTSGSNEQFF.